This TCR beta chain was retrieved from a study of control samples from healthy donors and cancer patients. Assay used: immunoSEQ multiplex PCR; TCRdb lists only in-frame clones, some missing. The sample has about 94,000 clones; approximately 90% are singletons. The CDR3 extends over 14 amino acids. The TCR originated in a woman aged 45-65 years in good health. This chain links TRBV21-1 with TRBJ2-7; TRBD1 is the table's D call and was not checked against the DNA. TRBV21-1 counts as a pseudogene. The sequenced sample consisted of blood. The CDR3 reads CASSMTGGEDEQYF. CDR3 in DNA: TGTGCCAGCAGCATGACAGGGGGCGAGGACGAGCAGTACTTC.